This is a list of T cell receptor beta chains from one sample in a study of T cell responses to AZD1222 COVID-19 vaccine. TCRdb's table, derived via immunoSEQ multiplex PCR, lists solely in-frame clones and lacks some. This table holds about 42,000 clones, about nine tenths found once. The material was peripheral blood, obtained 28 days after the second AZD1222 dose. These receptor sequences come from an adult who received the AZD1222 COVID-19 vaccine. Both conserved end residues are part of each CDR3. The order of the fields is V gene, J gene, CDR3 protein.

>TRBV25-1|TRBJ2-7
CASSEGTSYEQYF
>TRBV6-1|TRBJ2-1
CASSEPGKSYNEQFF
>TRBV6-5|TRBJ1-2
CASSYSSSSGGYGYTF
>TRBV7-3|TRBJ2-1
CASSLRLAGVNEQFF
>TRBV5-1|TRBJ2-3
CASSLEYTGGVDTQYF
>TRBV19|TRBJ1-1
CASSWGQRNTEAFF
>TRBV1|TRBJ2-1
CTSSLLPSGGNEQFF
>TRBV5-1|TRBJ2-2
CASSLNRDTGELFF
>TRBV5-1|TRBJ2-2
CASSLVETWANTGELFF
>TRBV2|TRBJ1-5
CASSEPGLGNQPQHF
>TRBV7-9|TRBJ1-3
CASSSIQWSGNTIYF
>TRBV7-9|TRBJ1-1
CASSFGIRDRGFGAFF
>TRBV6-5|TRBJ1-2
CASSRQGPYGYTF
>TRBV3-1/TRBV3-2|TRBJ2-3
CASSHGATDTQYF
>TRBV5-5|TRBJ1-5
CASRGESATDQPQHF
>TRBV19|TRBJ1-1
CASSMARDGREAFF
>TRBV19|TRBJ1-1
CASSSRQGTTEAFF
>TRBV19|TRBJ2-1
CASSISSNNEQFF
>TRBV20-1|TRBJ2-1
CSASRQNSYNEQFF